Sequencing of this TCR beta chain was carried out in a study of T-cell memory formation after mild COVID-19 (dated by TCRdb to about 2021). Regarding the study in general: TCR sequence clusters from the two donors were found to be largely donor specific. In two donors, T-cell clones that expanded and contracted after mild COVID-19 were followed by sequencing TCRalpha and TCRbeta repertoires longitudinally. Two young, previously healthy adult volunteers made up the cohort, one male and one female. The full study reports these points: Contracting CD4+ clones appeared mostly in the CM and EM memory subsets, whereas CD8+ clones were enriched in EMRA. The second-wave clones that peaked on day 37 were not confirmed to be SARS-CoV-2 specific. The detection of some responding clones in pre-infection memory suggests that pre-existing cross-reactive memory T cells joined the SARS-CoV-2 response. Clones contracting from day 15 to 85 had balanced CD4/CD8 phenotypes, while a second wave expanding from day 15 to 37 was biased towards CD4+. The study covered only a couple of mild cases, and larger cohorts including severe cases with pre-infection samples were considered necessary.

The V end loses 1 base and the J end loses 8 bases, and a stretch of 6 bases separates them. From its cysteine to its phenylalanine, the CDR3 spans 12 amino acids. The CDR3 DNA has 36 bases and is translated from base 1. Based on the germline V gene (reference sequence), the CDR1 and CDR2 sequences are SEHNR and FQNEAQ. Ficoll-Paque density gradient centrifugation was used to isolate PBMCs. Sequencing used an Illumina NovaSeq 6000. TCRalpha and TCRbeta cDNA libraries were built by 5'RACE with constant-segment primers, adding sample barcodes and unique molecular identifiers. RNA was extracted from every sample with Trizol reagent. Libraries were amplified in two PCR steps, with a second sample barcode and Illumina TruSeq adapters added in the second step. Sequencing of libraries was performed on an Illumina NovaSeq with 2 x 150 bp paired-end reads. Under the source paper's analysis protocol: Demultiplexing of reads and collapsing into UMI-guided consensus sequences were performed with migec v1.2.7. Using mixcr v2.1.11, the UMI consensuses were aligned to TRA and TRB V and J templates and assembled into clonotypes. A clonotype was counted as expanded or contracted only if both edgeR and NoisET called the change significant, with noise models trained on biological replicates. For edgeR calls, the thresholds were a false discovery rate-adjusted p below 0.01 and a log2 fold-change of 1. As an exploratory analysis of dynamics, PCA with hierarchical clustering was applied to max-normalized trajectories of the 1000 most abundant clonotypes. Each responding clone was given a CD4 or CD8 phenotype based on the CD4+ and CD8+ repertoires, which had been sequenced separately. TCRdb reran the public reads through fastp at Q25 and MiXCR, keeping productive beta chains. Duplicate CDR3 protein sequences are folded into a single record with the most common DNA and genes. These V and J calls derive from TCRdb rather than the authors' analysis. The sample records 500,000 to 650,000 distinct CDR3 sequences, about 20% of which are singletons. The top ten clones comprise about 8.7% of the sample.

This clonotype was seen more than once but under ten times. Its antigen is still unknown. No base quality values were provided; no much bigger clone lies one nucleotide off. The clonotype comes from an adult woman who had mild COVID-19 (a few samples of this study predate the infection). The sample titles of this study are shuffled in the database, so cell type and time point are left out; the donor was told from shared clones. The chain employs TRBV7-9 and TRBJ2-1; the D gene identity is not certain. The specimen sequenced was PBMCs or a T cell subset sorted from them (not recorded which). The CDR3 region: CASSLVVHEQFF. The sequenced DNA is TGTGCCAGCAGCTTAGTAGTCCATGAGCAGTTCTTC.